Below, one T cell receptor (beta chain) is given with its context. The CDR3 is 16 amino acids. Trimming cost V 3 bases and J 2 bases, with 14 bases left between them. Germline V gene sequence: CDR1 LGHNA, CDR2 YSLEER. The sample comes from a study of T cell responses to AZD1222 COVID-19 vaccine. The data were produced by immunoSEQ multiplex PCR, yet TCRdb's version contains in-frame clones alone and is incomplete. The table records around 140,000 clones, 80% to 95% of them present only once. The chain carries TRBV4-3 and TRBJ2-4, with a tentative D call TRBD2 (7 bases). The receptor's source is an adult who received the AZD1222 COVID-19 vaccine. The specimen was peripheral blood, collected 28 days after the second AZD1222 dose. The CDR3 sequence: CASSQGGTLTKNIQYF. DNA for the CDR3: TGCGCCAGCAGCCAGGGGGGGACACTTACCAAAAACATTCAGTACTTC.